This T cell receptor beta chain was sequenced in a study of blood T cell repertoires in COVID-19. Study-level background: Spain, Italy and the United States supplied samples that represented acute and convalescent COVID-19.

The J segment lost 3 bases and the V segment lost 5 bases, leaving 2 bases of the junction unmatched. From germline, CDR1 is LGHDT and CDR2 YNNKEL (reference sequence). This CDR3 contains 14 residues. In the original workflow: Estimates of nucleated cell counts were drawn from the amplification of reference gene primers. Some clones are missing from TCRdb's copy, which holds only in-frame ones; the method was immunoSEQ multiplex PCR. Clone size and V and J calls were adopted from that table, with D and trimming inferred from the DNA. The sample lists some 60,000 clones; 80% were seen once. Sequenced input: peripheral blood. The gene calls are TRBV3-1 (or the pseudogene TRBV3-2) and TRBJ2-5; 11 nucleotides agree with TRBD2. The sequence derives from a man between 60 and 75 years old with acute or convalescent COVID-19. In DNA form, the CDR3 reads TGTGCCAGCAGCTCACTAGCGGGGGAAGAGACCCAGTACTTC. Translated, it gives CASSSLAGEETQYF.